Each of the 19 T cell receptor beta chains below was sequenced from the same sample in a study of early T cells in non-severe SARS-CoV-2 infection. A single record per CDR3 protein comes from TCRdb applying MiXCR to the 5' RACE reads. This sample has more than 75,000 distinct CDR3 sequences, with 13% found just once. Sequencing was carried out using whole blood. These receptors were taken from an adult who was a healthcare worker with PCR-confirmed SARS-CoV-2 infection or an uninfected control (not recorded which).

This clonotype was seen at least ten times. The chain joins TRBV7-9 to TRBJ1-6; weak D call: TRBD1 (5 bases). Per the germline V gene, CDR1 is SEHNR and CDR2 is FQNEAQ (reference sequence). The V end was cut by 0 bases, the J end by 8 bases, with 5 bases between. The CDR3 spans 13 residues. This CDR3 is CASSLAGDSPLHF. The DNA for the CDR3 is TGTGCCAGCAGCTTAGCGGGGGATTCACCCCTCCACTTT.

This clonotype was seen a few times. The rearrangement links TRBV20-1 to TRBJ2-3, with D uncertain. Trimming stripped 3 bases from V and 4 bases from J, with 5 bases between. Germline V CDR1 and CDR2: DFQATT, SNEGSKA (reference sequence). The CDR3 is 11 residues long. CDR3 in amino acids: CSARGPDTQYF. In DNA, the CDR3 is TGCAGTGCTAGGGGCCCAGATACGCAGTATTTT.

The chain couples TRBV5-1 to TRBJ2-7; D may be TRBD2 (5 bases). Germline CDR1 is SGHRS and CDR2 is YFSETQ. The CDR3 totals 13 residues. Trimming took 1 base from V and 5 from J, leaving 10 bases between them. DNA of the CDR3: TGCGCCAGCAGCTTGAGCACGGGGAACGAGCAGTACTTC. Translation: CASSLSTGNEQYF.

The rearrangement links TRBV27 to TRBJ1-2; 7 bases map to TRBD1. Germline-derived CDR1 and CDR2 are MNHEY and SMNVEV (reference sequence). J gave up 13 bases and V 8 bases, and 19 bases lay outside the gene matches. The CDR3 covers 14 residues. CDR3 DNA sequence: TGTGCCAGCGGCTCCAGGACAGGAGCAGGAGTTGGCACCTTC. It translates to CASGSRTGAGVGTF.

The chain has TRBV6-5 and TRBJ1-1; TRBD1 matches at 9 bases. Trimming took 2 bases from V and 3 from J; bases not matched to a gene: 4. CDR1 is MNHEY and CDR2 is SVGAGI in the germline V gene. The CDR3 consists of 15 residues. As DNA, the CDR3 is TGTGCCAGCAGTTACCACAGGGGGCACGACACTGAAGCTTTCTTT. It codes for CASSYHRGHDTEAFF.

This clonotype has more than one count but fewer than ten. The gene calls are TRBV5-1 and TRBJ1-1; TRBD1 might be the D (5 bases). CDR1 and CDR2 (germline): SGHRS, YFSETQ. The CDR3 spans 15 residues. Trimming left V 0 bases short and J 1 base short, with 10 bases between. For the CDR3, the DNA is TGCGCCAGCAGCTTGGGCCAGGGCCAGAACACTGAAGCTTTCTTT. Protein product: CASSLGQGQNTEAFF.

This clonotype was counted only a few times. The chain is built from TRBV7-9 and TRBJ2-5; no firm D call. The V gene lost 3 bases and the J gene lost 4 bases, with 9 bases spanning the gap. This CDR3 is built from 13 residues. Germline V lookup: CDR1 SEHNR, CDR2 FQNEAQ (reference sequence). The CDR3 reads CASSFGQVETQYF. The CDR3 DNA is TGTGCCAGCAGCTTCGGGCAGGTAGAGACCCAGTACTTC.

A few counts support this clonotype. V usage is TRBV29-1 and J usage is TRBJ1-2; D not resolved. This CDR3 region has 11 residues. Germline CDR1 is SQVTM and CDR2 is ANQGSEA. Trimming removed 3 bases from V and 2 bases from J, with 4 bases in between. CDR3 protein: CSVDSNYGYTF. The CDR3, as DNA: TGCAGCGTTGATTCCAACTATGGCTACACCTTC.

The chain joins TRBV4-1 to TRBJ2-7, with TRBD2 identical over 8 bases. Per germline, CDR1 MGHRA and CDR2 YSYEKL. Trimming cost V 3 bases and J 8 bases; bases outside gene matches: 12. The CDR3 is made up of 15 amino acids. The CDR3 DNA follows: TGCGCCAGCAGCCAGCCCGGGACTAGTAATTACAAGCAGTACTTC. Translated, it gives CASSQPGTSNYKQYF.

This clonotype has a handful of counts. This sequence joins TRBV27 and TRBJ1-6, with D possibly matching TRBD1 (6 bases). V shed 3 bases and J shed 8 bases, with 11 bases lying between them. Germline lookup yields CDR1 MNHEY and CDR2 SMNVEV (reference sequence). CDR3 length equals 14 residues. This CDR3 is CASSFMGGDSPLHF. The CDR3 region has the DNA TGTGCCAGCAGTTTCATGGGGGGCGATTCACCCCTCCACTTT.

This clonotype was observed a handful of times. The V call is TRBV20-1, the J call TRBJ1-1, with D unclear. Germline loops: CDR1 DFQATT, CDR2 SNEGSKA (reference sequence). This CDR3 is built from 15 residues. V dropped 0 bases and J dropped 6 bases, with 17 bases sitting between them. The CDR3 DNA follows: TGCAGTGCTAGAGATCTCGGGCGACCCAACCCTGAAGCTTTCTTT. It yields the protein CSARDLGRPNPEAFF.

The table lists this clonotype with a few counts. The rearrangement joins TRBV7-9 to TRBJ1-1; D unclear. The CDR3 covers 11 residues. Germline V gene sequence: CDR1 SEHNR, CDR2 FQNEAQ (reference sequence). Deletions cut 8 bases from V and 5 bases from J, with 9 bases between. CDR3 in amino acids: CASVLGTEAFF. The CDR3 bases are TGTGCCAGCGTCTTGGGAACTGAAGCTTTCTTT.

The rearrangement uses TRBV5-3 and TRBJ1-3; perhaps TRBD1 as D (5 bases). Being an ORF, TRBV5-3 has a function that is uncertain. The CDR3 loop spans 18 amino acids. V shed 1 base and J shed 0 bases, with 17 bases lying between them. The CDR3 sequence is CARSLWGPQEPSGNTIYF. CDR3 in DNA: TGTGCCAGAAGCTTGTGGGGACCCCAGGAGCCCTCTGGAAACACCATATATTTT.

The sample holds many counts of this clonotype. The chain has TRBV2 and TRBJ2-5; either TRBD1 or TRBD2 may fit D (5 bases each). This CDR3 has 15 residues. Per germline, CDR1 SNHLY and CDR2 FYNNEI. Trimming cost V 2 bases and J 1 base, with 11 bases left between them. Here the CDR3 DNA reads TGTGCCAGCAGTGAAAGGGGAGCTTCCCAAGAGACCCAGTACTTC. This codes for CASSERGASQETQYF.

This clonotype was recorded many times. The chain joins TRBV30 to TRBJ2-2; 7 positions agree with TRBD2. With 6 bases clipped from V and 7 bases from J, the junction kept 14 bases outside the gene matches. This CDR3 comprises 15 residues. CDR1 is GTSNPN and CDR2 is SVGIG in the germline V gene (reference sequence). The CDR3: CACFPRLAFGGELFF. The CDR3 DNA reads as TGTGCCTGCTTCCCGCGACTAGCCTTTGGCGGGGAGCTGTTTTTT.

The rearrangement links TRBV11-2 to TRBJ2-3; D not certain. Germline V gene data show CDR1 as SGHAT and CDR2 as FQNNGV. V lost 1 base to trimming and J lost 2 bases, with 7 bases between them. This CDR3 contains 14 residues. CDR3 sequence: CASSLGRATDTQYF. For the CDR3, the DNA is TGTGCCAGCAGCTTAGGGCGAGCCACAGATACGCAGTATTTT.

This clonotype was recorded at least ten times. The chain uses TRBV6-5 and TRBJ1-1, with TRBD1 as a possible D gene (6 bases). Germline V lookup: CDR1 MNHEY, CDR2 SVGAGI. The V end lost 6 bases, the J end lost 6 bases, and 14 bases lay between the germline ends. This CDR3 is 13 amino acids long. In nucleotides, the CDR3 is TGTGCCAGCAGCCAGCAGGGGACCGCTGAAGCTTTCTTT. Translated, it gives CASSQQGTAEAFF.

This clonotype came up a few times. V is TRBV7-3 and J is TRBJ2-5, with D perhaps matching TRBD1 (5 bases). CDR3 size: 13 residues. CDR1 is SGHTA, CDR2 FQGTGA, per germline. Trimming pared 5 bases from V and 3 bases from J, leaving 10 bases between. The CDR3 loop reads CASSPSREETQYF. The CDR3 DNA sequence: TGTGCCAGCAGCCCCTCCAGGGAAGAGACCCAGTACTTC.

The sample holds a few counts of this clonotype. The chain links TRBV5-1 to TRBJ1-1; 9 bases map to TRBD1. The CDR3 is 15 amino acids. CDR1 is SGHRS, CDR2 YFSETQ, per germline. The V segment lost 5 bases and the J segment 5 bases; nucleotides outside the gene matches: 10. The CDR3 DNA reads TGCGCCAGCAGTATCTCCGGGACAGGGAGGACTGAAGCTTTCTTT. This sequence encodes CASSISGTGRTEAFF.